The 10 T cell receptor beta chains listed next were all sequenced from one sample in a study of T cell responses to AZD1222 COVID-19 vaccine. Repertoires were generated with immunoSEQ multiplex PCR, while TCRdb's copy carries only in-frame clones and drops some. The sample includes 110,000 to 150,000 clones, approximately 85% seen only once; the top ten take around 8%. The specimen was peripheral blood, collected on day 0 of AZD1222 vaccination. These receptors all stem from an adult in good health.

The chain is built from TRBV19 and TRBJ2-7; possible D gene TRBD2, 6 bases. Germline V lookup: CDR1 LNHDA, CDR2 SQIVND (reference sequence). The CDR3 is made up of 15 amino acids. The V end lost 1 base, the J end lost 2 bases, and 12 bases lay between the germline ends. For the CDR3, the DNA is TGTGCCAGTAGTATAGGCGGGACCCGAACCTACGAGCAGTACTTC. Translation: CASSIGGTRTYEQYF.

This chain connects TRBV24-1 to TRBJ1-3; no clear D. Trimming left V 3 bases short and J 1 base short, with 9 bases between. There are 15 residues in the CDR3. Germline CDR1 and CDR2: KGHDR and SFDVKD. The CDR3 reads CATSDPTLSGNTIYF. The CDR3 DNA reads TGTGCCACCAGTGATCCCACCCTGTCTGGAAACACCATATATTTT.

The chain has TRBV2 and TRBJ1-1; the match to TRBD1 covers 7 bases. Germline assignment: CDR1 SNHLY and CDR2 FYNNEI. V trimming: 8 bases; J trimming: 7 bases; junction bases outside the gene matches: 13. The CDR3 contains 14 residues. The CDR3 region is CASSAGQMRDEAFF. The CDR3 nucleotides read TGTGCCAGCTCAGCGGGACAGATGAGGGATGAAGCTTTCTTT.

The chain couples TRBV19 to TRBJ2-2; the match to TRBD2 covers 8 bases. Germline loops: CDR1 LNHDA, CDR2 SQIVND (reference sequence). After removal of 2 bases from V and 0 bases from J, the junction contained 5 bases not matched to a gene. The CDR3 spans 17 residues. The CDR3 DNA follows: TGTGCCAGTAGTATATCGCGGGGGGCCCCGAACACCGGGGAGCTGTTTTTT. Translating it yields CASSISRGAPNTGELFF.

The chain has TRBV7-2 and TRBJ2-7, with D tentatively TRBD1 (6 bases). CDR3 length equals 14 residues. V dropped 2 bases and J dropped 0 bases, with 8 bases sitting between them. The germline gives CDR1 SGHTA, CDR2 FQGNSA. CDR3 loop: CASSLMGASYEQYF. The CDR3 DNA follows: TGTGCCAGCAGCTTAATGGGGGCCTCCTACGAGCAGTACTTC. The variable domain in full, with the rest retrieved from reference TRBV7-2 and TRBJ2-7, is GAGVSQSPSNKVTEKGKDVELRCDPISGHTALYWYRQSLGQGLEFLIYFQGNSAPDKSGLPSDRFSAERTGGSVSTLTIQRTQQEDSAVYLCASSLMGASYEQYFGPGTRLTVT.

The chain uses TRBV9 and TRBJ2-6; D ambiguous. The V end lost 0 bases, the J end lost 2 bases, and 6 bases lay between the germline ends. CDR3 length equals 15 residues. Looked up from germline, CDR1 is SGDLS and CDR2 is YYNGEE. The CDR3 loop is CASSVVGAGANVLTF. In nucleotides, the CDR3 is TGTGCCAGCAGCGTAGTTGGGGCTGGGGCCAACGTCCTGACTTTC.

The chain joins TRBV28 to TRBJ1-3; D remains ambiguous. Trimming shortened V by 2 bases and J by 0 bases, and 8 bases separated the two germline ends. This CDR3 is 15 amino acids long. Germline V gene lookup returns CDR1 MDHEN and CDR2 SYDVKM. CDR3 protein: CASSLVVSSGNTIYF. In nucleotides, the CDR3 is TGTGCCAGCAGTTTAGTTGTCAGCTCTGGAAACACCATATATTTT.

V and J are TRBV3-1 (or the pseudogene TRBV3-2) and TRBJ1-1; D is ambiguous. Germline assignment: CDR1 LGHDT and CDR2 YNNKEL (reference sequence). Trimming took off 4 bases at V and 4 bases at J, with 10 bases between the two ends. The CDR3 has 13 residues. CDR3 DNA sequence: TGTGCCAGCAGCCTGGCAGGTCCCACTGAAGCTTTCTTT. Protein product: CASSLAGPTEAFF.

This clone was counted only a few times. The rearrangement links TRBV18 to TRBJ1-2; possible D gene TRBD1, 5 bases. Germline CDR1 and CDR2: KGHSH and LQKENI. V lost 3 bases and J 4 bases, leaving 9 bases between the germline ends. This CDR3 contains 13 residues. The chain's CDR3 is CASSPGTAYGYTF. CDR3 sequence (DNA): TGTGCCAGCTCACCCGGGACGGCCTATGGCTACACCTTC.

This chain links TRBV27 with TRBJ1-2; D is unclear. CDR3 length: 13 residues. The germline V gene encodes CDR1 MNHEY and CDR2 SMNVEV (reference sequence). Trimming shortened V by 10 bases and J by 8 bases, and 20 bases separated the two germline ends. The CDR3 coding sequence is TGTGCCACAGCAATTTATGTGGGGTACGGCTACACCTTC. Protein: CATAIYVGYGYTF.